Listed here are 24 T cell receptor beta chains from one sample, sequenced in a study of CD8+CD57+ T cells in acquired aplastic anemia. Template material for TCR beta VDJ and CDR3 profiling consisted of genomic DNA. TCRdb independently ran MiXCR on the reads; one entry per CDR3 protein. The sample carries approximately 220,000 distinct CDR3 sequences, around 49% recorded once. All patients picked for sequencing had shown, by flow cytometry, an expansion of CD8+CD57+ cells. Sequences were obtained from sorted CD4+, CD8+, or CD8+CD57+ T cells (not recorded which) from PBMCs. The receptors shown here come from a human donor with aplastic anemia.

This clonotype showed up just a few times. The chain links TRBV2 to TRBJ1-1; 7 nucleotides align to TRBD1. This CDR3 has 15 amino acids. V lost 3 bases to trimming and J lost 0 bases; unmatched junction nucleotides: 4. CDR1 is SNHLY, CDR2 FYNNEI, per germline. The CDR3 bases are TGTGCCAGCAGTGAGGGGACAGCCGTGAACACTGAAGCTTTCTTT. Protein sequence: CASSEGTAVNTEAFF.

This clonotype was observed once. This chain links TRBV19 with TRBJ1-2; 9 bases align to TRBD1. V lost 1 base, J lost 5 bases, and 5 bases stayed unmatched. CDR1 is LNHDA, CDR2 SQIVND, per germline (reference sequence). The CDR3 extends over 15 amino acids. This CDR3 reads CASSIAGTGSYGYTF. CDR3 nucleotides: TGTGCCAGTAGTATAGCCGGGACAGGGTCGTATGGCTACACCTTC.

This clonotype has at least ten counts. As DNA, the CDR3 is TGTGCCAGCAGTACACCGGGACAGAGGCGCTACGAGCAGTACTTC. Its protein product is CASSTPGQRRYEQYF. The rearrangement links TRBV28 to TRBJ2-7; 7 bases match TRBD1. Germline CDR1 reads MDHEN; CDR2 reads SYDVKM. V trimming: 5 bases; J trimming: 3 bases; junction bases outside the gene matches: 10. This CDR3 is 15 amino acids long.

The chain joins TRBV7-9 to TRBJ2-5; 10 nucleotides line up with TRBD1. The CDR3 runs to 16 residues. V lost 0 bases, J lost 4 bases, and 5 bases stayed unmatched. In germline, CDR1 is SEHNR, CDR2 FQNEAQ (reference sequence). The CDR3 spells CASSLADRGQRETQYF. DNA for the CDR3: TGTGCCAGCAGCTTAGCTGACAGGGGGCAAAGAGAGACCCAGTACTTC.

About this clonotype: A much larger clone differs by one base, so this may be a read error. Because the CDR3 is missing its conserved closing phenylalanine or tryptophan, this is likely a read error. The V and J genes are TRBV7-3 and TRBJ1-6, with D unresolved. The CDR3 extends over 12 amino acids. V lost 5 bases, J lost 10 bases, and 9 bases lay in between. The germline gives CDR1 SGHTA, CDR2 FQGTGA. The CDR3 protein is CASSIYPSPLHL. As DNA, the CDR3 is TGTGCCAGCAGCATTTACCCATCACCCCTCCACCTT.

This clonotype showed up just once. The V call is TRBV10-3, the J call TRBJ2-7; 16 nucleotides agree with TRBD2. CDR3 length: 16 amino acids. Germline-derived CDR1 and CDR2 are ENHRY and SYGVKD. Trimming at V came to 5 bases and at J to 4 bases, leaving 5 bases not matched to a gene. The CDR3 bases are TGTGCCATCAGTAAGGGACTAGCGGGGGGGCAGTACGAGCAGTACTTC. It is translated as CAISKGLAGGQYEQYF.

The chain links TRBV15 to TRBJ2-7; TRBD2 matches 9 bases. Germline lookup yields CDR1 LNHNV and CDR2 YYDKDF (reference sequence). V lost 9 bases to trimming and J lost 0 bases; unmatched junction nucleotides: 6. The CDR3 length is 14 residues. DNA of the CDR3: TGTGCCACGCGAGCGGGGGGCTCCTCCTACGAGCAGTACTTC. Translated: CATRAGGSSYEQYF.

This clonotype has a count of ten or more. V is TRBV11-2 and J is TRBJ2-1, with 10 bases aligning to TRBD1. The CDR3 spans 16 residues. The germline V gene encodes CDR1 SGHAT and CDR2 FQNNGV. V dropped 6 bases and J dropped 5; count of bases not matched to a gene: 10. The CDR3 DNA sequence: TGTGCCAGCAGTCAACGGGGGACAGGGGCCCACAATGAGCAGTTCTTC. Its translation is CASSQRGTGAHNEQFF.

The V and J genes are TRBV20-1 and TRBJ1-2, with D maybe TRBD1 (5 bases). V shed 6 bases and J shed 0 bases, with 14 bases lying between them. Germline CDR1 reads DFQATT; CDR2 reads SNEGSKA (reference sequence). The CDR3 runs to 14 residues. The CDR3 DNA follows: TGCAGTGCATCCCGGGACCTTACTAACTATGGCTACACCTTC. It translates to CSASRDLTNYGYTF.

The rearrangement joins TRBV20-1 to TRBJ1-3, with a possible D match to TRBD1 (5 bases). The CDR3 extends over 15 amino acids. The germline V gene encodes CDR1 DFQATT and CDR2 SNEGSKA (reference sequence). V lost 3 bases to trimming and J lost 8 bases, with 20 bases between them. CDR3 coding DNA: TGCAGTGCTAGTCCCATTACGACCGCGGGGGACACCATATATTTT. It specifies CSASPITTAGDTIYF.

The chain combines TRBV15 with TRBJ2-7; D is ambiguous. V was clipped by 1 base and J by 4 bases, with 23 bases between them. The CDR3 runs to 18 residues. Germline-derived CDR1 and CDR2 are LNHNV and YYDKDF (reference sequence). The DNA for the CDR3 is TGTGCCACCAGCAGAGCTCGATCTTTCATGGTAGGAGATTACGAGCAGTACTTC. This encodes CATSRARSFMVGDYEQYF.

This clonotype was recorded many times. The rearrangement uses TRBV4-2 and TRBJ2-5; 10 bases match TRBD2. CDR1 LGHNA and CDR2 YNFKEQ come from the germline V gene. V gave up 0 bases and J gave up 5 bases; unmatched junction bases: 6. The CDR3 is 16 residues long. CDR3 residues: CASSQDGSGGEETQYF. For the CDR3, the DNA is TGTGCCAGCAGCCAAGATGGGAGCGGGGGGGAGGAGACCCAGTACTTC.

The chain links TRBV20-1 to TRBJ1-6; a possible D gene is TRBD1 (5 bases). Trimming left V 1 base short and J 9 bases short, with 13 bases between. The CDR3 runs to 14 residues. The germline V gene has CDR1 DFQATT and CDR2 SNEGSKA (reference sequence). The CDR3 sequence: CSARASGDSSPLHF. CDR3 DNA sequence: TGCAGTGCTAGAGCATCTGGAGACAGTTCACCCCTCCACTTT.

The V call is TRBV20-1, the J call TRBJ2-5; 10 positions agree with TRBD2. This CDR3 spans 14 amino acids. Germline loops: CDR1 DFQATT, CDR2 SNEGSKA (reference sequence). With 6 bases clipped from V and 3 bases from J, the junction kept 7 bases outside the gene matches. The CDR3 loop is CSAVAGGRKETQYF. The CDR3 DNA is TGCAGTGCCGTAGCGGGGGGCCGAAAAGAGACCCAGTACTTC.

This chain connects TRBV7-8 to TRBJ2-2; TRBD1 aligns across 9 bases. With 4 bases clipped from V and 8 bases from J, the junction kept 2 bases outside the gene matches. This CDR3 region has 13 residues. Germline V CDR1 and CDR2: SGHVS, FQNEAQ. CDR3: CASSSTGGGELFF. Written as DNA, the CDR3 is TGTGCCAGCAGCTCGACAGGGGGAGGGGAGCTGTTTTTT.

CDR3 sequence reads: CAAGGRPYEQYF. The DNA for the CDR3 is TGTGCCGCCGGGGGTCGGCCCTACGAGCAGTACTTC. The J gene is TRBJ2-7, the V gene TRBV7-2; D is possibly TRBD2 (6 bases). Germline V gives CDR1 SGHTA, CDR2 FQGNSA. CDR3 size: 12 residues. V was shortened by 11 bases and J by 2 bases, with 13 bases between the two germline ends.

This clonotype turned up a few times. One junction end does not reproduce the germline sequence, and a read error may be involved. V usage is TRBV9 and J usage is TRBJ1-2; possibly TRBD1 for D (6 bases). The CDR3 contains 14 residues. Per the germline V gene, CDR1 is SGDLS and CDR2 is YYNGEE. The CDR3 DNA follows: TGTGCTAGCAGCGGAACAGGGAAAAACTATGGCTACACCTTC. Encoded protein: CASSGTGKNYGYTF.

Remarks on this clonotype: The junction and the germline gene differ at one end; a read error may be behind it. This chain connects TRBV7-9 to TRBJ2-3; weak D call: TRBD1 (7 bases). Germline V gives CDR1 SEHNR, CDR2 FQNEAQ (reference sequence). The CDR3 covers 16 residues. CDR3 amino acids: CASSLGRGGGTDTQYF. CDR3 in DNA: TGTGCCAGCAGCTTAGGGCGAGGTGGGGGGACAGATACACAGTATTTT.

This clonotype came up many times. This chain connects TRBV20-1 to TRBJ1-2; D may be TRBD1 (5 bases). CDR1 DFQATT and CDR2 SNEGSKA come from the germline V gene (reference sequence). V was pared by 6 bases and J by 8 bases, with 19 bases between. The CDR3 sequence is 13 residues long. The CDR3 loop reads CSAQTGDSFGYTF. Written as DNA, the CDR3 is TGCAGTGCCCAGACGGGGGATAGCTTCGGCTACACCTTC.

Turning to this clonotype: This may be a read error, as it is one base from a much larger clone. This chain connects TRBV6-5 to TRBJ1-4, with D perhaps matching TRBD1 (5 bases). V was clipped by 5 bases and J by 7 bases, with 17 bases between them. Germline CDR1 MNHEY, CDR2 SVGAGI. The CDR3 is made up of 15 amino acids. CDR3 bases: TGTGCCAGCAGTCCCGTCGGGGGAAAGGGTGAAAAACTGTTTTTT. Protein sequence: CASSPVGGKGEKLFF.

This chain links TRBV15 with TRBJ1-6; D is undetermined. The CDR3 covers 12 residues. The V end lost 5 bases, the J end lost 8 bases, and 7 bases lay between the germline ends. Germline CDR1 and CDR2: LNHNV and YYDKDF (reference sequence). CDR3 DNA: TGTGCCACCAGCGAAGGAGATTCACCCCTCCACTTT. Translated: CATSEGDSPLHF. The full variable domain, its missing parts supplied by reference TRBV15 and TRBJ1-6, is DAMVIQNPRYQVTQFGKPVTLSCSQTLNHNVMYWYQQKSSQAPKLLFHYYDKDFNNEADTPDNFQSRRPNTSFCFLDIRSPGLGDTAMYLCATSEGDSPLHFGNGTRLTVT.

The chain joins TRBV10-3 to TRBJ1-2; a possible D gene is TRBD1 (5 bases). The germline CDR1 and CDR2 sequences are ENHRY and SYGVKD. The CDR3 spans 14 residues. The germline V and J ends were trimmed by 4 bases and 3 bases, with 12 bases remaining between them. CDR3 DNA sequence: TGTGCCATCAGTGCGGGACCGCTCGACTATGGCTACACCTTC. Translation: CAISAGPLDYGYTF.

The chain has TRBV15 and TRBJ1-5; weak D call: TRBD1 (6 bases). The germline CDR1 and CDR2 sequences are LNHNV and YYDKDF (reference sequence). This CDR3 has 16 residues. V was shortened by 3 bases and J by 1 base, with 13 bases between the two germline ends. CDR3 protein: CATSSIQGGSNQPQHF. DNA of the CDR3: TGTGCCACCAGCAGCATACAGGGAGGGAGCAATCAGCCCCAGCATTTT.

The CDR3 loop is CSATGTGGVEQYF. CDR3 DNA sequence: TGCAGTGCGACCGGGACAGGGGGCGTCGAGCAGTACTTC. This chain links TRBV20-1 with TRBJ2-7, with 12 bases matching TRBD1. Germline lookup yields CDR1 DFQATT and CDR2 SNEGSKA (reference sequence). The V and J ends lost 6 bases and 6 bases, in that order; junction bases with no gene match: 6. The CDR3 has 13 amino acids.